This is a list of T cell receptor beta chains from one sample in a study of blood T cell repertoires in COVID-19. TCRdb's copy holds only in-frame clones and misses some; the assay was immunoSEQ multiplex PCR. The sample lists tens of thousands of clones, over 80% seen once, with 22% in the top ten. The sample taken for sequencing was peripheral blood. The receptors were sampled from a man older than 75 with active or convalescent COVID-19. The CDR3 runs from the conserved cysteine through the conserved F or W. The order of the fields is J gene, D gene, V gene, clone size, CDR3 protein, CDR3 DNA. The D gene is left open where the match is weak. Only part of the rows carry a size: once, few, many, or a class if the clone is expanded.

J: TRBJ2-1; D: -; V: TRBV7-2; size: once; CDR3: CASSPKGGVTYNEQFF; DNA: TGTGCCAGCAGCCCGAAAGGGGGGGTGACTTACAATGAGCAGTTCTTC
J: TRBJ1-4; D: TRBD1; V: TRBV6-2/TRBV6-3; size: few; CDR3: CASSYPTGTGDEKLFF; DNA: TGTGCCAGCAGTTACCCGACCGGGACAGGGGATGAAAAACTGTTTTTT
J: TRBJ2-2; D: -; V: TRBV4-2; size: -; CDR3: CASSLQDKKAGNTGELFF; DNA: TGTGCCAGCAGCCTACAAGACAAGAAGGCAGGGAACACCGGGGAGCTGTTTTTT
J: TRBJ1-2; D: TRBD1; V: TRBV5-4; size: few; CDR3: CASSHSGQGGYGYTF; DNA: TGTGCCAGCAGCCATTCGGGACAGGGAGGCTATGGCTACACCTTC
J: TRBJ1-2; D: -; V: TRBV29-1; size: few; CDR3: CSVAQHGYTF; DNA: TGCAGCGTTGCACAGCATGGCTACACCTTC
J: TRBJ2-7; D: TRBD2; V: TRBV10-2; size: -; CDR3: CASSEGWRGTYEQYF; DNA: TGCGCCAGCAGTGAGGGTTGGCGGGGGACCTACGAGCAGTACTTC
J: TRBJ1-3; D: -; V: TRBV3-1/TRBV3-2; size: -; CDR3: CASSQRGSGNTIYF; DNA: TGTGCCAGCAGCCAACGGGGCTCTGGAAACACCATATATTTT
J: TRBJ2-2; D: -; V: TRBV9; size: -; CDR3: CASSVGVDSLTGELFF; DNA: TGTGCCAGCAGCGTAGGGGTGGATAGCCTGACCGGGGAGCTGTTTTTT
J: TRBJ2-7; D: -; V: TRBV18; size: -; CDR3: CASSQDNYEQYF; DNA: TGTGCCAGCTCACAGGACAACTACGAGCAGTACTTC
J: TRBJ1-2; D: TRBD1; V: TRBV5-1; size: -; CDR3: CASSPRTGDYGYTF; DNA: TGCGCCAGCAGCCCTCGGACAGGAGACTATGGCTACACCTTC
J: TRBJ2-5; D: TRBD2; V: TRBV7-2; size: -; CDR3: CASTQRGVSKETQYF; DNA: TGTGCCAGCACCCAGCGGGGGGTATCCAAAGAGACCCAGTACTTC